One sample yielded the 14 T cell receptor beta chains listed below, sequenced in a study of T-cell reconstitution after alpha-beta-depleted transplantation in children. Unique molecular identifiers featured in how the TCRbeta library was prepared. TCRdb recomputed calls from the PCR reads with MiXCR, one row per CDR3 protein. The table includes roughly 200,000 distinct CDR3 sequences, around 7% detected once. The starting material was PBMCs from the stem cell graft donor, obtained from the stem cell graft. These receptors were collected from a human donor who donated a stem cell graft to a child with Wiskott-Aldrich syndrome.

Many counts were recorded for this clonotype. The rearrangement joins TRBV14 to TRBJ2-6; D is undetermined. The V gene's germline CDR1 is SGHDN and CDR2 FVKESK. The V and J ends lost 2 bases and 1 base respectively, with 0 bases between them. The CDR3 contains 13 residues. CDR3 amino acids: CASSQSGANVLTF. The CDR3 DNA is TGTGCCAGCAGCCAATCTGGGGCCAACGTCCTGACTTTC.

This clonotype was counted ten times or more. This chain uses TRBV7-9 with TRBJ2-5; the D is unclear. In germline, CDR1 is SEHNR, CDR2 FQNEAQ (reference sequence). The CDR3 has 11 amino acids. V lost 5 bases and J lost 4, with 5 bases in between. DNA for the CDR3: TGTGCCAGCAGCCGACGAGAGACCCAGTACTTC. It encodes CASSRRETQYF.

This clonotype occurred many times. The V call is TRBV10-3, the J call TRBJ2-7; no clear D gene. The CDR3 spans 13 residues. Germline V CDR1 and CDR2: ENHRY, SYGVKD. The V end was cut by 10 bases, the J end by 3 bases, with 16 bases between. The CDR3 region is CASKGPAIYEQYF. The CDR3 bases are TGTGCCAGCAAGGGTCCAGCCATCTACGAGCAGTACTTC.

This clonotype showed up many times. This chain connects TRBV6-1 to TRBJ2-7, with 9 bases identical to TRBD1. Germline-derived CDR1 and CDR2 are MNHNS and SASEGT. Losses at the gene ends were 5 bases for V and 6 bases for J; bases not matched to a gene: 11. This CDR3 region has 15 residues. The CDR3 sequence: CASSPRPGQGREQYF. The CDR3 bases are TGTGCCAGCAGTCCTAGACCGGGACAGGGTCGCGAGCAGTACTTC.

This clonotype was seen ten or more times. The rearrangement links TRBV6-5 to TRBJ2-5; D unclear. This CDR3 is 17 amino acids long. Germline lookup yields CDR1 MNHEY and CDR2 SVGAGI. V lost 0 bases to trimming and J lost 2 bases, with 16 bases between them. The CDR3, as DNA: TGTGCCAGCAGTTACTCAGGCCGGAGAACAGTACAAGAGACCCAGTACTTC. This sequence encodes CASSYSGRRTVQETQYF.

V gene TRBV18 combines with J gene TRBJ2-7; 8 positions match TRBD2. V lost 0 bases, J lost 0 bases, and 4 bases stayed unmatched. Germline assignment: CDR1 KGHSH and CDR2 LQKENI. CDR3 length: 16 residues. CDR3 protein: CASSPPSGSDSYEQYF. In DNA, the CDR3 is TGTGCCAGCTCACCACCGAGCGGGAGTGACTCCTACGAGCAGTACTTC. The full variable domain, rest sourced from reference TRBV18 and TRBJ2-7, is NAGVMQNPRHLVRRRGQEARLRCSPMKGHSHVYWYRQLPEEGLKFMVYLQKENIIDESGMPKERFSAEFPKEGPSILRIQQVVRGDSAAYFCASSPPSGSDSYEQYFGPGTRLTVT.

In its sample, this clonotype was seen many times. The CDR3 here is CASSPPWGRDEQFF. CDR3 coding DNA: TGTGCCAGCAGCCCCCCGTGGGGTCGCGATGAGCAGTTCTTC. This chain uses TRBV11-2 with TRBJ2-1; D gene uncertain. The V gene lost 5 bases and the J gene lost 8 bases, with 16 bases spanning the gap. This CDR3 spans 14 amino acids. Germline V gene data show CDR1 as SGHAT and CDR2 as FQNNGV.

This clonotype occurred many times. The chain's CDR3 is CSVDSSDTQYF. The CDR3 nucleotides are TGCAGCGTTGATAGTTCAGATACGCAGTATTTT. V usage is TRBV29-1 and J usage is TRBJ2-3; D gene ambiguous. Germline CDR1 reads SQVTM; CDR2 reads ANQGSEA. The CDR3 is 11 amino acids. V lost 3 bases, J lost 4 bases, and 5 bases lay in between.

This clonotype was counted at least ten times. The gene calls are TRBV7-2 and TRBJ2-3, with D maybe TRBD2 (6 bases). The CDR3 has 15 residues. V lost 3 bases and J lost 2, with 12 bases in between. CDR1 and CDR2 from the germline V gene are SGHTA and FQGNSA. The CDR3 loop is CASSFRRGYTDTQYF. The DNA for the CDR3 is TGTGCCAGCAGCTTCAGGCGGGGTTACACAGATACGCAGTATTTT.

Ten or more counts support this clonotype. The chain uses TRBV5-1 and TRBJ1-1; D uncertain. CDR1 and CDR2 (germline): SGHRS, YFSETQ. V lost 1 base, J lost 3 bases, and 7 bases lay in between. The length of the CDR3 is 13 residues. The CDR3 loop is CASSLFRYTEAFF. As DNA, the CDR3 is TGCGCCAGCAGCTTGTTTCGGTACACTGAAGCTTTCTTT.

This clonotype was recorded many times. The chain recombines TRBV10-1 with TRBJ2-2; tentatively, D is TRBD1 (6 bases). Germline V gene data show CDR1 as WNHNN and CDR2 as SYGVQD (reference sequence). The CDR3 sequence is 15 residues long. The ends were cut back, 4 bases at V and 2 bases at J, with 11 bases in the middle. CDR3 sequence reads: CASSAGRGNTGELFF. Here the CDR3 DNA reads TGCGCCAGCAGTGCCGGCAGGGGTAACACCGGGGAGCTGTTTTTT.

This clonotype was found once. The V and J genes are TRBV18 and TRBJ2-1; no definite D call. Germline CDR1 and CDR2: KGHSH and LQKENI. The CDR3 extends over 17 amino acids. The V and J ends lost 1 base and 3 bases respectively, with 16 bases between them. CDR3 sequence: CASSPRSLGPLYNEQFF. As DNA, the CDR3 is TGTGCCAGCTCACCACGAAGTCTGGGCCCGCTCTACAATGAGCAGTTCTTC.

This clonotype was found many times. V is TRBV5-1 and J is TRBJ2-5; 7 bases fit TRBD1. The CDR3 totals 15 residues. The germline V gene encodes CDR1 SGHRS and CDR2 YFSETQ. Trimming took 0 bases from V and 0 from J; bases not matched to a gene: 2. The CDR3 coding sequence is TGCGCCAGCAGCTTGGAACAGGGGAACCAAGAGACCCAGTACTTC. Amino acid sequence: CASSLEQGNQETQYF.

This clonotype was seen at least ten times. The chain is built from TRBV20-1 and TRBJ1-2; D call uncertain. V shed 5 bases and J shed 8 bases, with 21 bases lying between them. The length of the CDR3 is 14 residues. CDR1 DFQATT and CDR2 SNEGSKA come from the germline V gene (reference sequence). As DNA, the CDR3 is TGCAGTGCTCCACGCATCGGGGTGGACGACGGCTACACCTTC. It codes for CSAPRIGVDDGYTF.